Listed here are 13 T cell receptor beta chains from one sample, sequenced in a study of regulatory T cells in long-lasting Graves disease listed by TCRdb under 2021. The library was prepared using multiplex PCR. The listed sequencing device is Illumina HiSeq 4000. iRepertoire HTBI primers and Arm-PCR amplification of CDR3 regions were used to construct TCR beta libraries. TCRdb took the public reads, trimmed them with fastp at Q25, ran MiXCR for clone calling and kept in-frame beta chains. CDR3 protein duplicates are merged, each entry listing the most common genes and DNA. The sample table records 300,000 to 400,000 distinct CDR3 sequences; 15% to 20% of these occur just once. Together, the top ten hold less than 40% of the sample. The time point label of this sample denotes: newly diagnosed GD, antithyroid drugs for less than 3 months. RNA was extracted from PBMCs in TRIzol for both TCR sequencing and RNA sequencing.

The sample in question was peripheral blood mononuclear cells (PBMCs), obtained at new diagnosis, from a patient treated with antithyroid drugs. The source is a female donor with Graves disease.

This clonotype was seen at least ten times. The chain uses TRBV5-1 and TRBJ1-1, with D hard to call. With 4 bases removed from V and 6 bases from J, the gap between germline ends came to 16 bases. Germline-derived CDR1 and CDR2 are SGHRS and YFSETQ. The CDR3 totals 14 residues. CDR3 loop: CASSPDGGVAEAFF. CDR3 in DNA: TGCGCCAGCAGCCCTGACGGTGGGGTCGCTGAAGCTTTCTTT.

This clonotype showed up many times. The V gene is TRBV20-1, the J gene TRBJ2-5; the D is unclear. CDR1 DFQATT and CDR2 SNEGSKA come from the germline V gene (reference sequence). Trimming shortened V by 2 bases and J by 5 bases, and 6 bases separated the two germline ends. The CDR3 spans 11 residues. CDR3 sequence (DNA): TGCAGTGCTAGAAAACTGGAGACCCAGTACTTC. This encodes CSARKLETQYF.

This clonotype was counted ten times or more. This chain uses TRBV7-9 with TRBJ2-3; D unclear. Germline CDR1 is SEHNR and CDR2 is FQNEAQ (reference sequence). Between the trimmed V and J ends, which lost 1 base and 4 bases, there was a span of 9 bases. The CDR3 covers 14 residues. CDR3 region: CASSLEGTPDTQYF. In nucleotides, the CDR3 is TGTGCCAGCAGCTTAGAAGGTACCCCAGATACGCAGTATTTT.

The V call is TRBV9, the J call TRBJ2-5; a possible D gene is TRBD2 (6 bases). Looked up from germline, CDR1 is SGDLS and CDR2 is YYNGEE. V lost 3 bases, J lost 5 bases, and 14 bases lay in between. The CDR3 runs 14 residues. The CDR3, as DNA: TGTGCCAGCAGCGCCTGCGGGGATCGGGAGACCCAGTACTTC. It is translated as CASSACGDRETQYF.

This clonotype has just a few counts. A much more abundant neighbour one base away suggests this may be a read error. No conserved phenylalanine or tryptophan is present at the end of the CDR3, so a read error is the likely explanation. The V call is TRBV6-2 or TRBV6-3, the J call TRBJ2-1; D remains unclear. The CDR3 contains 13 residues. Germline-derived CDR1 and CDR2 are MNHEY and SVGEGT. V dropped 8 bases and J dropped 1 base, with 9 bases sitting between them. CDR3 DNA: TGTGCCAGCCTCTCTGGTTCCTACAATGAGCAGTTCCTC. This gives the protein CASLSGSYNEQFL.

This clonotype was counted a few times. The chain combines TRBV19 with TRBJ2-7; 8 bases line up with TRBD1. Germline CDR1 LNHDA, CDR2 SQIVND (reference sequence). The CDR3 is made up of 13 amino acids. After removal of 3 bases from V and 9 bases from J, the junction contained 7 bases not matched to a gene. As DNA, the CDR3 is TGTGCCAGTAGTATCCAGGGGGCGCAGGGGCAGTACTTC. Translating it yields CASSIQGAQGQYF.

In the case of this clonotype: Being one base from a much bigger clone, this may be a read error. The chain joins TRBV30 to TRBJ1-6, with 7 bases aligning to TRBD1. Germline assignment: CDR1 GTSNPN and CDR2 SVGIG (reference sequence). CDR3 length equals 12 residues. The CDR3 protein is CGWGDSNSPLHF. DNA of the CDR3: TGTGGCTGGGGGGACAGCAATTCACCCCTCCACTTT.

This clonotype was counted ten times or more. The chain combines TRBV6-2 or TRBV6-3 with TRBJ2-5, with D uncertain. V lost 6 bases, J lost 3 bases, and 11 bases lay in between. There are 13 residues in the CDR3. CDR1 and CDR2 from the germline V gene are MNHEY and SVGEGT. CDR3 sequence: CASSPNSKETQYF. The CDR3 DNA sequence: TGTGCCAGCAGCCCCAACTCGAAAGAGACCCAGTACTTC.

This clonotype was counted between two and nine times. With a much larger clone just one base away, this may be a read error. The gene calls are TRBV28 and TRBJ2-7; 8 nucleotides match TRBD2. The CDR3 covers 14 residues. CDR1 and CDR2 (germline): MDHEN, SYDVKM. Written as DNA, the CDR3 is TGTGCCAGCAGGCCAGGACTAGCAAGGTACGCGCAGTACTTC. Protein: CASRPGLARYAQYF. The full variable domain, its missing parts supplied by reference TRBV28 and TRBJ2-7, is DVKVTQSSRYLVKRTGEKVFLECVQDMDHENMFWYRQDPGLGLRLIYFSYDVKMKEKGDIPEGYSVSREKKERFSLILESASTNQTSMYLCASRPGLARYAQYFGPGTRLTVT.

This clonotype was counted at least ten times. The rearrangement uses TRBV2 and TRBJ2-3; 14 bases match TRBD2. The CDR3 consists of 15 residues. The V gene's germline CDR1 is SNHLY and CDR2 FYNNEI. V lost 10 bases and J lost 1; bases outside the gene matches: 4. The CDR3 here is CATRLAGGGTDTQYF. CDR3 DNA: TGTGCCACCCGACTAGCGGGAGGGGGCACAGATACGCAGTATTTT.

This clonotype was detected only a few times. The J gene is TRBJ2-3, the V gene TRBV27; TRBD2 is a possible D gene (5 bases). The CDR3 runs 14 residues. Trimming left V 3 bases short and J 1 base short, with 8 bases between. Germline-derived CDR1 and CDR2 are MNHEY and SMNVEV (reference sequence). The CDR3 DNA sequence: TGTGCCAGCAGTTTGATGAGGGGCACAGATACGCAGTATTTT. Its protein product is CASSLMRGTDTQYF.

This clonotype was counted at least ten times. V is TRBV30 and J is TRBJ1-6, with D uncertain. Germline V gives CDR1 GTSNPN, CDR2 SVGIG (reference sequence). This CDR3 is built from 13 residues. V gave up 8 bases and J gave up 9 bases, with 17 bases separating them. The CDR3 bases are TGTGCCGGACGGTCATTACGGGGTTCACCCCTCCACTTT. Protein product: CAGRSLRGSPLHF.

This clonotype was counted only a few times. The chain is built from TRBV10-3 and TRBJ2-5, with 9 positions matching TRBD1. In germline, CDR1 is ENHRY, CDR2 SYGVKD. The CDR3 is 13 amino acids. The V segment lost 6 bases and the J segment 4 bases; nucleotides outside the gene matches: 3. CDR3 protein: CAISTGGVETQYF. CDR3 DNA: TGTGCCATCAGCACAGGGGGCGTAGAGACCCAGTACTTC.